This T cell receptor (beta chain) is drawn from a study of blood T cell repertoires in COVID-19. Data came from immunoSEQ multiplex PCR; TCRdb stores just in-frame clones and leaves some out. The repertoire holds roughly 570,000 clones, around nine tenths seen once, with 7.8% in the top ten. Germline CDR1 is SGHRS and CDR2 is YFSETQ. V lost 0 bases and J 4 bases, leaving 8 bases between the germline ends. CDR3 size: 14 residues. The rearrangement uses TRBV5-1 and TRBJ2-1; a weak D match, TRBD2 (5 bases). Input material: peripheral blood. The receptor was isolated from a woman in her 50s with COVID-19, enrolled during active disease. The CDR3 DNA follows: TGCGCCAGCAGCTTGGAGGGAGAGTACAATGAGCAGTTCTTC. Its translation: CASSLEGEYNEQFF.